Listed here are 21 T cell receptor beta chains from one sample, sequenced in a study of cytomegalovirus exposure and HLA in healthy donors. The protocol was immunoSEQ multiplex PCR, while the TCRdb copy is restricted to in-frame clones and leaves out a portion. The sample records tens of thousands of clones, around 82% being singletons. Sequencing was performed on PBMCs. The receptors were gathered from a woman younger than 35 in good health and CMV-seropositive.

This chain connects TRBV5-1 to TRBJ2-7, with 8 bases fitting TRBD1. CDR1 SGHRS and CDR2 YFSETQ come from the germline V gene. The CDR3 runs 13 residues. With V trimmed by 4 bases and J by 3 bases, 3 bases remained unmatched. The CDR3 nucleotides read TGCGCCAGCAGCCTGGACAGGGTCTACGAGCAGTACTTC. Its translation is CASSLDRVYEQYF.

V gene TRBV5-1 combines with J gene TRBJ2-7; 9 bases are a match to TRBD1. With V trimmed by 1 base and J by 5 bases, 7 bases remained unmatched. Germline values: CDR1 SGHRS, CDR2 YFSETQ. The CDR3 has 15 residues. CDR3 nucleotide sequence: TGCGCCAGCAGCTTGTCATGGACAGGGGAGAACGAGCAGTACTTC. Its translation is CASSLSWTGENEQYF.

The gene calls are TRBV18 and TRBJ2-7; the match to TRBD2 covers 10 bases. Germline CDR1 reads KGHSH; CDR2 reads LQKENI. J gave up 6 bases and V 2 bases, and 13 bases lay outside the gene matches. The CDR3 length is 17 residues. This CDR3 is CASSPAGWLAGDFEQYF. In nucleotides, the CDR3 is TGTGCCAGCTCACCAGCCGGCTGGCTAGCGGGGGATTTCGAGCAGTACTTC. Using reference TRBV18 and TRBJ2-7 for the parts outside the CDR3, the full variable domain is NAGVMQNPRHLVRRRGQEARLRCSPMKGHSHVYWYRQLPEEGLKFMVYLQKENIIDESGMPKERFSAEFPKEGPSILRIQQVVRGDSAAYFCASSPAGWLAGDFEQYFGPGTRLTVT.

The CDR3 DNA follows: TGTGCCAGCAGCTTAGGAGCGCGGACAGGTAGCACAGATACGCAGTATTTT. Its protein product is CASSLGARTGSTDTQYF. The chain recombines TRBV11-3 with TRBJ2-3, with TRBD1 identical over 7 bases. The CDR3 contains 17 residues. CDR1 SGHNT and CDR2 YENEEA come from the germline V gene. The V gene end was trimmed by 1 base and the J gene end by 0 bases; junction bases not matched to a gene: 7.

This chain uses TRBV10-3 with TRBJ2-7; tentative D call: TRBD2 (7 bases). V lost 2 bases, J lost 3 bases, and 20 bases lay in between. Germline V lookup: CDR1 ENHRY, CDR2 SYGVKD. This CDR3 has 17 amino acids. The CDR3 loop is CAISEIKGGRALYEQYF. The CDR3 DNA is TGTGCCATCAGTGAGATCAAGGGGGGGCGGGCCCTCTACGAGCAGTACTTC.

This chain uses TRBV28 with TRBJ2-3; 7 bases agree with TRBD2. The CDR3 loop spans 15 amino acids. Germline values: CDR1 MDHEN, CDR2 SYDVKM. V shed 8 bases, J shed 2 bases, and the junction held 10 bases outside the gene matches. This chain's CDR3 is CASLPSGLDTDTQYF. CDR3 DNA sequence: TGTGCCAGCCTACCCTCCGGACTAGACACAGATACGCAGTATTTT.

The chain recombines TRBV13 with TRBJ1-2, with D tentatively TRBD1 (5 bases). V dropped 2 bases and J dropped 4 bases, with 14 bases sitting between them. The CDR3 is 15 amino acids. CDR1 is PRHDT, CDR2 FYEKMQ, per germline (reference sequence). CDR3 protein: CASSLQGLGRYGYTF. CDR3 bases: TGTGCCAGCAGCTTACAGGGTCTAGGGCGCTATGGCTACACCTTC.

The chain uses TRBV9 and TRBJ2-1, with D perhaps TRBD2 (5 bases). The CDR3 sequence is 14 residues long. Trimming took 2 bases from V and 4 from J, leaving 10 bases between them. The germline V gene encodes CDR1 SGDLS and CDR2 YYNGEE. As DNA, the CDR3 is TGTGCCAGCAGCGTGGGAGACCGGTACAATGAGCAGTTCTTC. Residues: CASSVGDRYNEQFF.

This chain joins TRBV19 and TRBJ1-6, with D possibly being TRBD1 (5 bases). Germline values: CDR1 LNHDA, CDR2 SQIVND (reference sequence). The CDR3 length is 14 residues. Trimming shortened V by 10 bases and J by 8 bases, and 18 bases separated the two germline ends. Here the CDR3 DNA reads TGTGCCACCAGCGGCACGGGGGGGGATTCACCCCTCCACTTT. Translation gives CATSGTGGDSPLHF.

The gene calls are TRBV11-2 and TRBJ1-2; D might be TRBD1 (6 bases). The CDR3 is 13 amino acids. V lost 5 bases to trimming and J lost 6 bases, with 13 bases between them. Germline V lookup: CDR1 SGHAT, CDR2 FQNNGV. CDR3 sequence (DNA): TGTGCCAGCAGCCGACAGGTCGAGAATGGCTACACCTTC. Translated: CASSRQVENGYTF.

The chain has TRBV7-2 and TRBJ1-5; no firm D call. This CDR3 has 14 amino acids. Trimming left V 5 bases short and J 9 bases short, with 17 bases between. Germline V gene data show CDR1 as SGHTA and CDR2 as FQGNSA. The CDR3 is CASSPVAGRGPQHF. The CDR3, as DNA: TGTGCCAGCAGCCCAGTGGCAGGCCGTGGGCCCCAGCATTTT.

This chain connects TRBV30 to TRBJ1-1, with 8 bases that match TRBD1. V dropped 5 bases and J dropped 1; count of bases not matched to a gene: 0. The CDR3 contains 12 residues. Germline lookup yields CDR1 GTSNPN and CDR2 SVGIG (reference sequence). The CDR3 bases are TGTGCCTGGGGACAGGGGAACACTGAAGCTTTCTTT. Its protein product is CAWGQGNTEAFF. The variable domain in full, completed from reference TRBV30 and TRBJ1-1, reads SQTIHQWPATLVQPVGSPLSLECTVEGTSNPNLYWYRQAAGRGLQLLFYSVGIGQISSEVPQNLSASRPQDRQFILSSKKLLLSDSGFYLCAWGQGNTEAFFGQGTRLTVV.

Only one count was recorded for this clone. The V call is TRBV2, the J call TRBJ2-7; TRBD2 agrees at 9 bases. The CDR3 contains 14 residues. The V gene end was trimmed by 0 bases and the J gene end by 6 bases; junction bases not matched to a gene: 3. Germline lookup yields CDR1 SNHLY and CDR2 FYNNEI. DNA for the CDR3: TGTGCCAGCAGTGAAGCGCGGGAGGGGACCGAGCAGTACTTC. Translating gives CASSEAREGTEQYF.

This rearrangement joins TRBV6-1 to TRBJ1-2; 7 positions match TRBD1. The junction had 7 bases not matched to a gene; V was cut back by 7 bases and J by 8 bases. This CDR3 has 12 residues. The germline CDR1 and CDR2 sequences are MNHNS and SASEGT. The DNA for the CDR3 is TGTGCCAGCAAACGGACAGGAGGAGGCTACACCTTC. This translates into CASKRTGGGYTF.

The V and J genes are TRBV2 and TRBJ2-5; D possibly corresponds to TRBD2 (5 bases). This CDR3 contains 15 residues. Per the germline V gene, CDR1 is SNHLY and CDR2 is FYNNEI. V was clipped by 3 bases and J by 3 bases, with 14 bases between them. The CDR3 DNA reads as TGTGCCAGCAGTGACCCGGGGATTGTGGAAGAGACCCAGTACTTC. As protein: CASSDPGIVEETQYF. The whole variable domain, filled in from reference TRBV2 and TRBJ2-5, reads EPEVTQTPSHQVTQMGQEVILRCVPISNHLYFYWYRQILGQKVEFLVSFYNNEISEKSEIFDDQFSVERPDGSNFTLKIRSTKLEDSAMYFCASSDPGIVEETQYFGPGTRLLVL.

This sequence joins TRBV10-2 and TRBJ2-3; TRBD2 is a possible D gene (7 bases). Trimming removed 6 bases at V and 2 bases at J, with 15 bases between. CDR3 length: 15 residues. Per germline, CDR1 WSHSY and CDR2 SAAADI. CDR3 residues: CASRMAGAFTDTQYF. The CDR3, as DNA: TGCGCCAGCAGAATGGCGGGGGCCTTCACAGATACGCAGTATTTT.

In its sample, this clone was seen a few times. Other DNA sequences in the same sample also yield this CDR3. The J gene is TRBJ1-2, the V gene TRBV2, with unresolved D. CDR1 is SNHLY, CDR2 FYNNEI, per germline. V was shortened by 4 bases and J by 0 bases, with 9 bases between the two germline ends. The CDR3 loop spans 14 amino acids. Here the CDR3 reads CASSGAGTNYGYTF. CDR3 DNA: TGTGCCAGCAGTGGCGCCGGGACTAACTATGGCTACACCTTC.

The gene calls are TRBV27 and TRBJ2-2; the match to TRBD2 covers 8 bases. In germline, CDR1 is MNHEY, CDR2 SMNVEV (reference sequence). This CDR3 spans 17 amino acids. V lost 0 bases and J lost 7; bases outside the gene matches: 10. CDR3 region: CASSLSGIAGFFGELFF. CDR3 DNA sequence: TGTGCCAGCAGTTTATCGGGAATAGCGGGGTTCTTCGGGGAGCTGTTTTTT.

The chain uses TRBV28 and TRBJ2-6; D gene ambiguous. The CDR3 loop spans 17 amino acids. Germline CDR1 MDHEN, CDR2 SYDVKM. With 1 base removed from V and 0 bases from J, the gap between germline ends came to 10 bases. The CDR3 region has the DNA TGTGCCAGCAGTTTATTCCGCGGAAGCTCTGGGGCCAACGTCCTGACTTTC. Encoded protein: CASSLFRGSSGANVLTF.

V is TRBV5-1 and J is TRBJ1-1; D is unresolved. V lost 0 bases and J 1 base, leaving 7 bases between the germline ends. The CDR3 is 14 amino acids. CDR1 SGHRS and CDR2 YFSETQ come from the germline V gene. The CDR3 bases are TGCGCCAGCAGCTTGGCGGCAGGGAACACTGAAGCTTTCTTT. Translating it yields CASSLAAGNTEAFF. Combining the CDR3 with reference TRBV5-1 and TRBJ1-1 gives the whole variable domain KAGVTQTPRYLIKTRGQQVTLSCSPISGHRSVSWYQQTPGQGLQFLFEYFSETQRNKGNFPGRFSGRQFSNSRSEMNVSTLELGDSALYLCASSLAAGNTEAFFGQGTRLTVV.

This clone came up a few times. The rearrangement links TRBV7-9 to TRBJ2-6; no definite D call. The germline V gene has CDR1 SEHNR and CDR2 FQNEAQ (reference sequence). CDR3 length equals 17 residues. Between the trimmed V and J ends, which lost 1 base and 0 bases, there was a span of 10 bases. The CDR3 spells CASSLGRSYSGANVLTF. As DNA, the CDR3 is TGTGCCAGCAGCTTAGGGCGGAGTTACTCTGGGGCCAACGTCCTGACTTTC.